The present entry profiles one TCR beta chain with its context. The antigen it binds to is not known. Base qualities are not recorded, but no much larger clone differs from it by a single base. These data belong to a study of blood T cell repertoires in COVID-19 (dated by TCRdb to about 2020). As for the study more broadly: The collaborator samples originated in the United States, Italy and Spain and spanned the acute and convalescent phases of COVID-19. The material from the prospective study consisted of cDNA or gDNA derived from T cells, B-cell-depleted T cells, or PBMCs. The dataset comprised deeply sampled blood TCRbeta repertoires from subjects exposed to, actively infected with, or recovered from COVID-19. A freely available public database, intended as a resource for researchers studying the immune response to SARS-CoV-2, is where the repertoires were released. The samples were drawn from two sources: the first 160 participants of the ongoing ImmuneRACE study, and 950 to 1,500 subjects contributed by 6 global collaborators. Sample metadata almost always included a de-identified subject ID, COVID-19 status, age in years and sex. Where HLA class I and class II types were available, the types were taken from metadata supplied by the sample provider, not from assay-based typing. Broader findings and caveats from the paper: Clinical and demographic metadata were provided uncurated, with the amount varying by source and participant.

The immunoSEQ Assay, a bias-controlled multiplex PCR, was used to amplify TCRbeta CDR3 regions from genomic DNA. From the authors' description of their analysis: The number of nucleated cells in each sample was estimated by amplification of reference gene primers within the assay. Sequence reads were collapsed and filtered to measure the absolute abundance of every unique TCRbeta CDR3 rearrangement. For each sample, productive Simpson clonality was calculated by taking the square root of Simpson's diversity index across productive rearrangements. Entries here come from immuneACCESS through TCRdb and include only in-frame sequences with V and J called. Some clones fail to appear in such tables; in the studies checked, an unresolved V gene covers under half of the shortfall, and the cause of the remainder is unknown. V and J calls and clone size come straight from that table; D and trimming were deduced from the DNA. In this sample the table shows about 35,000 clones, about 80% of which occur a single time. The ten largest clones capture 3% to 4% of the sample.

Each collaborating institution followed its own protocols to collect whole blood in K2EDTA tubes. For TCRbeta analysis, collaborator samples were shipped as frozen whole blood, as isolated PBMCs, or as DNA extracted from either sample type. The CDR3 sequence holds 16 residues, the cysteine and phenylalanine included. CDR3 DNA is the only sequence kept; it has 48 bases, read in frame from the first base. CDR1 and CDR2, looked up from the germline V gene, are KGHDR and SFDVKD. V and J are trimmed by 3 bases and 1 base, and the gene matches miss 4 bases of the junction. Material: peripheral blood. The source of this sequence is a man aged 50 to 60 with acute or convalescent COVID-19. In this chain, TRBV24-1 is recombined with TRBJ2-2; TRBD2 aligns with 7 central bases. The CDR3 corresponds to CATSDQSGENTGELFF. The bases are TGTGCCACCAGTGATCAGAGCGGGGAGAACACCGGGGAGCTGTTTTTT.